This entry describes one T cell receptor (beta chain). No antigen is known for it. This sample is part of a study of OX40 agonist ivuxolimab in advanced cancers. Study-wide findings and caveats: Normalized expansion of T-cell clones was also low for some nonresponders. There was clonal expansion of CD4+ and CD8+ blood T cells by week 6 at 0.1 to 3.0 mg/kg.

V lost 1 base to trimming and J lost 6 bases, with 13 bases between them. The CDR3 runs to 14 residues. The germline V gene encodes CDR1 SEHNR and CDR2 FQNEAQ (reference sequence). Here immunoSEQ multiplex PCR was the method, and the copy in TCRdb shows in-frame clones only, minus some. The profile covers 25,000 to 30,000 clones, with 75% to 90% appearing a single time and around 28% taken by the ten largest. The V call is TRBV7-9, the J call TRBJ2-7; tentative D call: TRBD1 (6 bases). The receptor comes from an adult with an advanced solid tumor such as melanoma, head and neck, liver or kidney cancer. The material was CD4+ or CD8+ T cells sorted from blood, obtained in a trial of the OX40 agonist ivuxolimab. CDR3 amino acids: CASSLVGSGVEQYF. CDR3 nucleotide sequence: TGTGCCAGCAGCTTAGTGGGTTCAGGGGTCGAGCAGTACTTC. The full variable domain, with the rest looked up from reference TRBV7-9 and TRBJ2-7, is DTGVSQNPRHKITKRGQNVTFRCDPISEHNRLYWYRQTLGQGPEFLTYFQNEAQLEKSRLLSDRFSAERPKGSFSTLEIQRTEQGDSAMYLCASSLVGSGVEQYFGPGTRLTVT.